The subject of this entry is one T cell receptor beta chain. This specimen comes from a study of shared T cell receptors in the human thymus. Here immunoSEQ multiplex PCR was the method, and the copy in TCRdb shows in-frame clones only, minus some. The sample has about 660,000 clones; roughly 86% are singletons. CDR3 length: 19 amino acids. J gave up 0 bases and V 2 bases, and 13 bases lay outside the gene matches. The V gene's germline CDR1 is MGHRA and CDR2 YSYEKL. This sample also appeared in a second study, on human thymus T cells. This second report adds: In corrective heart surgery, resections were taken, and these provided the thymus tissue.

J is TRBJ1-5 and V is TRBV4-1; 7 bases map to TRBD1. The sequence was collected from a boy under two years old with a congenital heart defect. Sequencing was done on a sample of thymocytes. The CDR3 region is CASSQLYGTGEYSNQPQHF. CDR3 bases: TGCGCCAGCAGCCAACTTTACGGTACAGGGGAGTATAGCAATCAGCCCCAGCATTTT.